These 6 T cell receptor beta chains were sequenced from one sample in a study of blood T cells in healthy people across ages. With a J-beta primer mix and a sample-barcoded 5' primer, a second PCR ran 7 to 11 cycles. TCRdb fed the 5' RACE reads into MiXCR, producing one record per CDR3 protein. The sample yields roughly 1,700,000 distinct CDR3 sequences, 28% seen once. The sequenced material came from blood. The receptor set was obtained from a woman in her thirties in good health.

This clonotype was seen more than once but under ten times. A read error may produce the germline difference seen at one junction end. The V call is TRBV12-3 or TRBV12-4, the J call TRBJ2-5, with D perhaps assigned TRBD1 or TRBD2 (5 bases each). The CDR3 has 12 residues. In nucleotides, the CDR3 is TGTGCCAGCAGGGGGACCCAAGGGACCCAGTACTTC. Protein sequence: CASRGTQGTQYF.

This chain uses TRBV4-2 with TRBJ2-4, with 10 bases lining up with TRBD2. V shed 0 bases and J 3 bases; nucleotides not matched to a gene: 5. CDR3 length: 17 amino acids. From germline, CDR1 is LGHNA and CDR2 YNFKEQ. The CDR3 loop is CASSQDLAGVVKNIQYF. CDR3 coding DNA: TGTGCCAGCAGCCAAGATCTAGCGGGAGTAGTCAAAAACATTCAGTACTTC.

This clonotype appeared a few times. This chain uses TRBV18 with TRBJ1-2; 7 bases line up with TRBD1. V was clipped by 3 bases and J by 7 bases; unmatched bases: 5. Germline CDR1 reads KGHSH; CDR2 reads LQKENI. This CDR3 has 13 residues. CDR3: CASSPGQDFGYTF. CDR3 in DNA: TGTGCCAGCTCACCTGGACAGGATTTTGGCTACACCTTC.

This clonotype was detected only a few times. The chain uses TRBV6-6 and TRBJ2-1; D may be TRBD1 (6 bases). This CDR3 is 13 amino acids long. Germline V lookup: CDR1 MNHNY, CDR2 SVGAGI (reference sequence). V lost 5 bases and J lost 7, with 12 bases in between. DNA of the CDR3: TGTGCCAGCAGTCCTATTAGGGGGAATGAGCAGTTCTTC. Encoded protein: CASSPIRGNEQFF.

The table lists this clonotype with a few counts. CDR3 sequence (DNA): TGTGCCAGCAGTGAGAGCCGGAGACTAGCGGGGAATGAGCAGTTCTTC. Translation: CASSESRRLAGNEQFF. J is TRBJ2-1 and V is TRBV25-1; 11 nucleotides match TRBD2. Unmatched junction bases numbered 8, after V lost 3 bases and J lost 7 bases. The CDR3 has 16 amino acids. The germline CDR1 and CDR2 sequences are MGHDK and SYGVNS.

This clonotype occurred a few times. V usage is TRBV15 and J usage is TRBJ1-5; tentatively, D is TRBD1 (5 bases). Between the trimmed V and J ends, which lost 3 bases and 7 bases, there was a span of 7 bases. From germline, CDR1 is LNHNV and CDR2 YYDKDF (reference sequence). There are 12 residues in the CDR3. The CDR3: CATSSDSQPQHF. The DNA of the CDR3 is TGTGCCACCAGCAGCGACAGCCAGCCCCAGCATTTT.